A selection of T cell receptor beta chains follows, all from one sample in a study of persistence of HIV-infected CD4 T cells. The data were produced by immunoSEQ multiplex PCR, yet TCRdb's version contains in-frame clones alone and is incomplete. The table shows approximately 18,000 clones, with approximately 60% occurring only once. These receptors have no known antigen. Here the sequenced sample was CD4+ T cells sorted from PBMCs after roughly 18-hour stimulation, taken from a patient who received antiretroviral therapy. These receptors were obtained from an adult woman with HIV who was CMV-seropositive. Each CDR3 is given with its conserved first and last residue. A D gene is named only where the DNA matches it firmly. Clone size is shown for a subset of rows, as once, few, many or a class of expanded clone.

clone_size: .; j_call: TRBJ2-1; cdr3_length: 18; d_call: TRBD2; v_call: TRBV24-1; cdr3_nt: TGTGCCACCAGTGATCCACGGACTAGCGGGGGGACTTACAATGAGCAGTTCTTC; cdr3_aa: CATSDPRTSGGTYNEQFF
clone_size: .; j_call: TRBJ1-1; cdr3_length: 14; d_call: TRBD1; v_call: TRBV15; cdr3_nt: TGTGCCACTAACAGGGGGGGGAGCGGCACTGAAGCTTTCTTT; cdr3_aa: CATNRGGSGTEAFF
clone_size: .; j_call: TRBJ2-2; cdr3_length: 11; d_call: .; v_call: TRBV12-3/TRBV12-4; cdr3_nt: TGTGCCAGCAGTTCCGCCCCGGAGCTGTTTTTT; cdr3_aa: CASSSAPELFF
clone_size: .; j_call: TRBJ2-6; cdr3_length: 12; d_call: .; v_call: TRBV5-6; cdr3_nt: TGTGCCAGCAGCCCCCGGGCCAACGTCCTGACTTTC; cdr3_aa: CASSPRANVLTF
clone_size: .; j_call: TRBJ1-1; cdr3_length: 15; d_call: .; v_call: TRBV5-4; cdr3_nt: TGTGCCAGCAGCTCTTCCCCGACAGGGAACACTGAAGCTTTCTTT; cdr3_aa: CASSSSPTGNTEAFF
clone_size: .; j_call: TRBJ1-1; cdr3_length: 14; d_call: .; v_call: TRBV15; cdr3_nt: TGTGCCACCAGCAGAGGAGGGGGGTACGCTGAAGCTTTCTTT; cdr3_aa: CATSRGGGYAEAFF
clone_size: once; j_call: TRBJ2-7; cdr3_length: 14; d_call: TRBD1; v_call: TRBV7-3; cdr3_nt: TGTGCCAGCAGCTTAACCCAGGGGGCGCGGGAGCAGTACTTC; cdr3_aa: CASSLTQGAREQYF
clone_size: few; j_call: TRBJ1-2; cdr3_length: 17; d_call: TRBD1; v_call: TRBV5-6; cdr3_nt: TGTGCCAGCAGCTTGCCCGGGACAGGGGGATCGGGAGGTGGCTACACCTTC; cdr3_aa: CASSLPGTGGSGGGYTF
clone_size: .; j_call: TRBJ2-1; cdr3_length: 16; d_call: TRBD2; v_call: TRBV10-2; cdr3_nt: TGCGCCAGCAGTGGTCATAGCGGGGGGCCTTACAATGAGCAGTTCTTC; cdr3_aa: CASSGHSGGPYNEQFF
clone_size: .; j_call: TRBJ2-2; cdr3_length: 14; d_call: .; v_call: TRBV27; cdr3_nt: TGTGCCAGCAGTTTAACGCTAACCACCGGGGAGCTGTTTTTT; cdr3_aa: CASSLTLTTGELFF
clone_size: once; j_call: TRBJ1-4; cdr3_length: 16; d_call: TRBD1; v_call: TRBV6-1; cdr3_nt: TGTGCCAGCAGTGAGGGCCACAGGGGTCCTAACGAAAAACTGTTTTTT; cdr3_aa: CASSEGHRGPNEKLFF
clone_size: .; j_call: TRBJ1-1; cdr3_length: 14; d_call: .; v_call: TRBV11-2; cdr3_nt: TGTGCCAGCAGCTTAGATGGGGGGGGCACTGAAGCTTTCTTT; cdr3_aa: CASSLDGGGTEAFF
clone_size: few; j_call: TRBJ1-6; cdr3_length: 15; d_call: .; v_call: TRBV5-6; cdr3_nt: TGTGCCAGCAGCTTGAAGGGCCCGAATAATTCACCCCTCCACTTT; cdr3_aa: CASSLKGPNNSPLHF
clone_size: .; j_call: TRBJ1-6; cdr3_length: 14; d_call: .; v_call: TRBV7-9; cdr3_nt: TGTGCCAGCAGCTTAGAGGGAGAAAATTCACCCCTCCACTTT; cdr3_aa: CASSLEGENSPLHF
clone_size: .; j_call: TRBJ2-1; cdr3_length: 17; d_call: TRBD1; v_call: TRBV5-1; cdr3_nt: TGCGCCAGCAGCGCAAGAGGACAGGGGGCGTCCTACAATGAGCAGTTCTTC; cdr3_aa: CASSARGQGASYNEQFF
clone_size: .; j_call: TRBJ1-6; cdr3_length: 17; d_call: .; v_call: TRBV2; cdr3_nt: TGTGCCAGCAGATCCGGAGAAGGTGACCGCGAGAATTCACCCCTCCACTTT; cdr3_aa: CASRSGEGDRENSPLHF
clone_size: once; j_call: TRBJ2-5; cdr3_length: 15; d_call: TRBD1; v_call: TRBV5-1; cdr3_nt: TGCGCCAGCAGGCGTGGCCAGGGGGAAGGGGAGACCCAGTACTTC; cdr3_aa: CASRRGQGEGETQYF
clone_size: .; j_call: TRBJ2-1; cdr3_length: 15; d_call: TRBD1; v_call: TRBV6-6; cdr3_nt: TGTGCCAGCAGTTATCCCCGAGGACAGGTCAATGAGCAGTTCTTC; cdr3_aa: CASSYPRGQVNEQFF
clone_size: .; j_call: TRBJ2-1; cdr3_length: 19; d_call: TRBD1; v_call: TRBV7-9; cdr3_nt: TGTGCCAGCAGTAACGATGGATGGGACCCGGGACAGAGTTACAATGAGCAGTTCTTC; cdr3_aa: CASSNDGWDPGQSYNEQFF
clone_size: .; j_call: TRBJ2-7; cdr3_length: 14; d_call: .; v_call: TRBV5-6; cdr3_nt: TGTGCCAGCAGCACGAATCCTGCAGCCTACGAGCAGTACTTC; cdr3_aa: CASSTNPAAYEQYF
clone_size: .; j_call: TRBJ1-1; cdr3_length: 14; d_call: .; v_call: TRBV14; cdr3_nt: TGTGCCAGCAGCCAAGTGACCGGCCGCACTGAAGCTTTCTTT; cdr3_aa: CASSQVTGRTEAFF
clone_size: .; j_call: TRBJ2-7; cdr3_length: 16; d_call: TRBD1; v_call: TRBV9; cdr3_nt: TGTGCCAGCAGCGTAGGCTCCGGGACAGGGGCCTACGAGCAGTACTTC; cdr3_aa: CASSVGSGTGAYEQYF
clone_size: .; j_call: TRBJ1-5; cdr3_length: 13; d_call: .; v_call: TRBV7-3; cdr3_nt: TGTGCCAGCAGCTTAACGGTAGGACAGCCCCAGCATTTT; cdr3_aa: CASSLTVGQPQHF
clone_size: .; j_call: TRBJ1-1; cdr3_length: 14; d_call: .; v_call: TRBV5-1; cdr3_nt: TGCGCCAGCAGCCGCTCCGGGGGGAACACTGAAGCTTTCTTT; cdr3_aa: CASSRSGGNTEAFF
clone_size: few; j_call: TRBJ2-1; cdr3_length: 16; d_call: TRBD2; v_call: TRBV7-6; cdr3_nt: TGTGCCAGCAGCCTCGGGACTAGCGGGGGGATCGATGAGCAGTTCTTC; cdr3_aa: CASSLGTSGGIDEQFF
clone_size: .; j_call: TRBJ2-3; cdr3_length: 16; d_call: .; v_call: TRBV4-1; cdr3_nt: TGCGCCAGCAGCCAAGACCAGGGGGGCGCGTCAGATACGCAGTATTTT; cdr3_aa: CASSQDQGGASDTQYF
clone_size: .; j_call: TRBJ1-2; cdr3_length: 14; d_call: .; v_call: TRBV6-1; cdr3_nt: TGTGCCAGCAGTGAGAATAGACAGATCTATGGCTACACCTTC; cdr3_aa: CASSENRQIYGYTF
clone_size: .; j_call: TRBJ1-3; cdr3_length: 15; d_call: .; v_call: TRBV3-1/TRBV3-2; cdr3_nt: TGTGCCAGCAGCCTTGCAGGAGTCTCTGGAAACACCATATATTTT; cdr3_aa: CASSLAGVSGNTIYF
clone_size: .; j_call: TRBJ2-1; cdr3_length: 13; d_call: .; v_call: TRBV25-1; cdr3_nt: TGTGCCAGCAGTGACGGAGTATATAATGAGCAGTTCTTC; cdr3_aa: CASSDGVYNEQFF
clone_size: .; j_call: TRBJ1-2; cdr3_length: 13; d_call: .; v_call: TRBV7-2; cdr3_nt: TGTGCCAGCAGCTTAGGCCCCAATTCGGGCTACACCTTC; cdr3_aa: CASSLGPNSGYTF
clone_size: .; j_call: TRBJ2-3; cdr3_length: 13; d_call: .; v_call: TRBV7-9; cdr3_nt: TGTGCCAGCAGCTTAGGAGGGGCAGATACGCAGTATTTT; cdr3_aa: CASSLGGADTQYF
clone_size: .; j_call: TRBJ2-4; cdr3_length: 19; d_call: TRBD1; v_call: TRBV9; cdr3_nt: TGTGCCAGCAGCGTAGCCCAAGGGACAGGGGCCCGGAAGACTAACATTCAGTACTTC; cdr3_aa: CASSVAQGTGARKTNIQYF
clone_size: .; j_call: TRBJ2-3; cdr3_length: 14; d_call: TRBD2; v_call: TRBV30; cdr3_nt: TGTGCCTGGAGTGGAGGCGGGGGGGCAGATACGCAGTATTTT; cdr3_aa: CAWSGGGGADTQYF
clone_size: .; j_call: TRBJ1-1; cdr3_length: 13; d_call: .; v_call: TRBV5-8; cdr3_nt: TGTGCCAGCAGCTTGTCAAGAGGGACTGAAGCTTTCTTT; cdr3_aa: CASSLSRGTEAFF
clone_size: .; j_call: TRBJ2-6; cdr3_length: 16; d_call: .; v_call: TRBV18; cdr3_nt: TGTGCCAGCTCACCACGGGGGCTATTTGAGGCCAACGTCCTGACTTTC; cdr3_aa: CASSPRGLFEANVLTF
clone_size: .; j_call: TRBJ2-2; cdr3_length: 14; d_call: TRBD1; v_call: TRBV2; cdr3_nt: TGTGCCAGCGAAAGACAGGGGATCACGGGGGAGCTGTTTTTT; cdr3_aa: CASERQGITGELFF
clone_size: .; j_call: TRBJ1-2; cdr3_length: 15; d_call: TRBD1; v_call: TRBV28; cdr3_nt: TGTGCCAGCAGCGGACAGGGGGCGACTAACTATGGCTACACCTTC; cdr3_aa: CASSGQGATNYGYTF
clone_size: .; j_call: TRBJ1-2; cdr3_length: 14; d_call: .; v_call: TRBV30; cdr3_nt: TGTGCCTGGAGTAGAGTGACAGGTGGCTATGGCTACACCTTC; cdr3_aa: CAWSRVTGGYGYTF
clone_size: .; j_call: TRBJ1-1; cdr3_length: 16; d_call: TRBD1; v_call: TRBV10-1; cdr3_nt: TGCGCCAGCAGTGAGTCTGATGGGGACAGGGGGACTGAAGCTTTCTTT; cdr3_aa: CASSESDGDRGTEAFF
clone_size: .; j_call: TRBJ1-4; cdr3_length: 15; d_call: .; v_call: TRBV4-1; cdr3_nt: TGCGCCAGCAGCCAAGAGGGACGGGGGAATGAAAAACTGTTTTTT; cdr3_aa: CASSQEGRGNEKLFF
clone_size: .; j_call: TRBJ1-2; cdr3_length: 14; d_call: .; v_call: TRBV3-1/TRBV3-2; cdr3_nt: TGTGCCAGCAGCCCCCGGGGAGGGATGGGTGGCTACACCTTC; cdr3_aa: CASSPRGGMGGYTF
clone_size: few; j_call: TRBJ1-2; cdr3_length: 13; d_call: .; v_call: TRBV6-1; cdr3_nt: TGTGCCAGCAGTGAATTCAGAGGGTATGGCTACACCTTC; cdr3_aa: CASSEFRGYGYTF
clone_size: few; j_call: TRBJ2-3; cdr3_length: 16; d_call: TRBD1; v_call: TRBV19; cdr3_nt: TGTGCCAGTAGTACTCGGACAGGGGGCCAGTCAGATACGCAGTATTTT; cdr3_aa: CASSTRTGGQSDTQYF
clone_size: medium-sized; j_call: TRBJ1-2; cdr3_length: 12; d_call: TRBD1; v_call: TRBV2; cdr3_nt: TGTGCCAGCAGTGTGCAGGGGGGCGGCTACACCTTC; cdr3_aa: CASSVQGGGYTF
clone_size: .; j_call: TRBJ1-6; cdr3_length: 15; d_call: TRBD1; v_call: TRBV2; cdr3_nt: TGTGCCAGCAGGCTCCGGGGACAGGCCAATTCACCCCTCCACTTT; cdr3_aa: CASRLRGQANSPLHF
clone_size: .; j_call: TRBJ2-3; cdr3_length: 12; d_call: .; v_call: TRBV30; cdr3_nt: TGTGCCTGTTCCGGACAGGCGGGAACGCAGTATTTT; cdr3_aa: CACSGQAGTQYF
clone_size: .; j_call: TRBJ1-1; cdr3_length: 16; d_call: .; v_call: TRBV27; cdr3_nt: TGTGCCAGCAGTTTATTTCAGGTACCAACGAACACTGAAGCTTTCTTT; cdr3_aa: CASSLFQVPTNTEAFF
clone_size: few; j_call: TRBJ2-2; cdr3_length: 15; d_call: .; v_call: TRBV5-1; cdr3_nt: TGCGCCAGCAGCTTGGGGTCAGGGTCCACCGGGGAGCTGTTTTTT; cdr3_aa: CASSLGSGSTGELFF
clone_size: once; j_call: TRBJ1-2; cdr3_length: 15; d_call: .; v_call: TRBV3-1/TRBV3-2; cdr3_nt: TGTGCCAGCAGCCAAGCTTTGGTAGATACCTATGGCTACACCTTC; cdr3_aa: CASSQALVDTYGYTF
clone_size: .; j_call: TRBJ2-6; cdr3_length: 15; d_call: .; v_call: TRBV6-5; cdr3_nt: TGTGCCAGCAGTATACAGAGCTCTGGGGCCAACGTCCTGACTTTC; cdr3_aa: CASSIQSSGANVLTF
clone_size: .; j_call: TRBJ1-3; cdr3_length: 13; d_call: .; v_call: TRBV20-1; cdr3_nt: TGCAGTGCTAGTGAGGACACTGGAAACACCATATATTTT; cdr3_aa: CSASEDTGNTIYF
clone_size: once; j_call: TRBJ1-4; cdr3_length: 15; d_call: TRBD1; v_call: TRBV4-1; cdr3_nt: TGCGCCAGCAGCCAAGAGGACAGGGACCCGAGGAAACTGTTTTTT; cdr3_aa: CASSQEDRDPRKLFF
clone_size: .; j_call: TRBJ2-2; cdr3_length: 16; d_call: TRBD1; v_call: TRBV7-9; cdr3_nt: TGTGCCAGCAGCCAACGACAGGGACCCGACACCGGGGAGCTGTTTTTT; cdr3_aa: CASSQRQGPDTGELFF
clone_size: few; j_call: TRBJ2-1; cdr3_length: 14; d_call: .; v_call: TRBV5-1; cdr3_nt: TGCGCCAGCAGCCCTTTGGAGGGCATAATCCCTCAGTTCTTC; cdr3_aa: CASSPLEGIIPQFF
clone_size: .; j_call: TRBJ1-2; cdr3_length: 13; d_call: .; v_call: TRBV5-1; cdr3_nt: TGCGCCAGCAGCGCTCAGACAGCGTATGGCTACACCTTC; cdr3_aa: CASSAQTAYGYTF